The next 8 T cell receptor beta chains were all read from a single sample in a study of T cells in Graves' hyperthyroidism and ophthalmopathy (dated by TCRdb to about 2019). The library was built by means of multiplex PCR. Instrument used: Illumina HiSeq 2000. The TCR beta CDR3 regions were amplified from RNA transcripts. A first-round RT-PCR of the TCR CDR3 used the HTBI primer set with the Qiagen OneStep RT-PCR kit. The raw public reads went through TCRdb reprocessing: fastp at Q25, MiXCR clone calling, in-frame beta chains kept. Rows merge per CDR3 protein into single entries with the most common DNA and genes. The sample profile shows around 400,000 distinct CDR3 sequences; about 25% of them were found once. 70% to 75% of the sample belongs to the ten largest clones. The sample consisted of blood. All receptors derive from a man in his forties or fifties with Graves' hyperthyroidism.

The sample holds a few counts of this clonotype. The chain employs TRBV6-5 and TRBJ1-3, with D possibly TRBD1 on 6 matching bases. Germline V gene sequence: CDR1 MNHEY, CDR2 SVGAGI. This CDR3 region has 15 residues. Trimming removed 7 bases at V and 3 bases at J, with 16 bases between. The CDR3: CASISEGVGGNTIYF. CDR3 DNA: TGTGCCAGCATTTCCGAGGGGGTCGGTGGAAACACCATATATTTT.

This clonotype was counted between two and nine times. The chain carries TRBV7-9 and TRBJ2-7; 8 nucleotides align to TRBD1. V was pared by 5 bases and J by 1 base, with 7 bases of the junction left unmatched. The CDR3 spans 15 residues. CDR1 SEHNR and CDR2 FQNEAQ come from the germline V gene (reference sequence). As DNA, the CDR3 is TGTGCCAGCAGCGATCCGGGACAGGATTCCTACGAGCAGTACTTC. This translates into CASSDPGQDSYEQYF.

A few counts support this clonotype. This chain joins TRBV6-1 and TRBJ2-5; either TRBD1 or TRBD2 may supply D (5 bases each). The CDR3 consists of 16 residues. Germline lookup yields CDR1 MNHNS and CDR2 SASEGT. V dropped 1 base and J dropped 4 bases, with 16 bases sitting between them. CDR3 in amino acids: CASSEGAGLGRETQYF. CDR3 DNA: TGTGCCAGCAGTGAAGGGGCAGGGTTGGGACGAGAGACCCAGTACTTC.

This chain connects TRBV20-1 to TRBJ2-7, with 15 bases matching TRBD2. The germline CDR1 and CDR2 sequences are DFQATT and SNEGSKA (reference sequence). J gave up 6 bases and V 7 bases, and 7 bases lay outside the gene matches. The CDR3 is made up of 14 amino acids. The CDR3 loop reads CSVQGLAGGGEQYF. The DNA of the CDR3 is TGCAGTGTTCAAGGACTAGCGGGAGGGGGCGAGCAGTACTTC.

A few counts support this clonotype. The rearrangement uses TRBV5-4 and TRBJ2-3; 7 positions match TRBD1. Trimming at V came to 2 bases and at J to 4 bases, leaving 7 bases not matched to a gene. This CDR3 is built from 15 residues. Germline CDR1 SGHNT, CDR2 YYREEE (reference sequence). This CDR3 is CASSLKGAGADTQYF. As DNA, the CDR3 is TGTGCCAGCAGCTTAAAGGGGGCAGGAGCAGATACGCAGTATTTT. Combining the CDR3 with reference TRBV5-4 and TRBJ2-3 gives the whole variable domain ETGVTQSPTHLIKTRGQQVTLRCSSQSGHNTVSWYQQALGQGPQFIFQYYREEENGRGNFPPRFSGLQFPNYSSELNVNALELDDSALYLCASSLKGAGADTQYFGPGTRLTVL.

This clonotype came up many times. The chain carries TRBV30 and TRBJ1-2; unclear D gene. Germline V gene data show CDR1 as GTSNPN and CDR2 as SVGIG (reference sequence). This CDR3 region has 14 residues. The germline V and J ends were trimmed by 0 bases and 4 bases, with 12 bases remaining between them. The CDR3 loop is CAWSVMRGSYGYTF. In DNA form, the CDR3 reads TGTGCCTGGAGTGTTATGCGTGGGAGCTATGGCTACACCTTC.

Concerning this clonotype itself: Because the CDR3 is missing its conserved closing phenylalanine or tryptophan, this is likely a read error. The chain has TRBV12-3 or TRBV12-4 and TRBJ2-7, with 7 bases that match TRBD2. With 7 bases clipped from V and 7 bases from J, the junction kept 7 bases outside the gene matches. This CDR3 has 12 residues. The CDR3 region is CASTRELGEQYL. CDR3 in DNA: TGTGCCAGCACGCGGGAGCTAGGGGAGCAGTACCTC.

The CDR3 sequence: CASSLGLAGAGETQYF. CDR3 coding DNA: TGTGCCAGCAGCTTAGGGCTAGCGGGAGCGGGGGAGACCCAGTACTTC. The gene calls are TRBV7-6 and TRBJ2-5; 10 bases match TRBD2. Germline V CDR1 and CDR2: SGHVS, FNYEAQ. The CDR3 has 16 residues. V was clipped by 1 base and J by 5 bases; unmatched bases: 7.